This T cell receptor beta chain comes out of a study of CD8+CD57+ T cells in acquired aplastic anemia. Overall study: Sorting CD4+ and CD8+ cells gave DNA averaging about 3.2 ug.

Investigators profiled TCR beta VDJ and CDR3 from genomic DNA template. Using its own MiXCR run on the reads, TCRdb lists one record per CDR3 protein. The profile covers more than 150,000 distinct CDR3 sequences, with over 40% appearing a single time and 3.2% taken by the ten largest. The authors sequenced patients whose flow cytometry had shown CD8+CD57+ cell expansion. This clonotype was seen many times. Its cognate antigen is unknown. CDR3 length: 16 amino acids. V lost 3 bases to trimming and J lost 9 bases; unmatched junction nucleotides: 9. Germline V CDR1 and CDR2: LGHNA, YSLEER. Study-wide results and limits: Significant differences in CD8+ Simpson's diversity were not observed between patients and controls.

V usage is TRBV4-3 and J usage is TRBJ1-6, with 9 bases that match TRBD1. The receptor was isolated from a human donor with aplastic anemia. The sample consisted of sorted CD4+, CD8+, or CD8+CD57+ T cells (not recorded which) from PBMCs. CDR3 protein: CASSQSTGGGPSPLHF. CDR3 sequence (DNA): TGCGCCAGCAGCCAGTCTACAGGGGGCGGCCCTTCACCCCTCCACTTT.